This note documents a single T cell receptor (beta chain) sequence. Per the original data handling: Amplification with reference gene primers provided the estimates of nucleated cell counts. The assay was immunoSEQ multiplex PCR, and TCRdb's table has in-frame clones only and misses some. V, J and clone size are taken as reported in that table, and D and trimming were inferred from the DNA itself. The sample records around 26,000 clones, almost 95% being singletons. The data belong to a study of blood T cell repertoires in COVID-19. Study-wide context: Material from acute and convalescent COVID-19 was sourced from the United States, Italy and Spain. PBMCs, B-cell-depleted T cells, or T cells were the source of the cDNA or gDNA that made up the material.

V dropped 2 bases and J dropped 0 bases, with 14 bases sitting between them. Germline V CDR1 and CDR2: SGHTS, YDEGEE. This CDR3 has 16 amino acids. Sample: peripheral blood. This receptor was taken from a human donor in a cohort sampled during active COVID-19. The gene calls are TRBV5-8 and TRBJ2-5; no clear D. The CDR3 bases are TGTGCCAGCAGCTTCGGGTTAACCTCGTACCAAGAGACCCAGTACTTC. Amino acids: CASSFGLTSYQETQYF.